Following are 26 T cell receptor beta chains from one sample sequenced in a study of shared clonotypes between healthy human individuals. The protocol was immunoSEQ multiplex PCR, while the TCRdb copy is restricted to in-frame clones and leaves out a portion. Here the sample spans some 2,100,000 clones, approximately 96% being singletons. The sample taken for sequencing was naive CD4+ T cells sorted from blood. Subset described: CD45RA+ positively selected. The receptor source for this set is a man younger than 35 in good health.

V gene TRBV6-4 combines with J gene TRBJ2-1, with no clear D. V lost 4 bases to trimming and J lost 1 base, with 11 bases between them. The CDR3 is made up of 15 amino acids. CDR1 and CDR2 (germline): MRHNA, SNTAGT. Here the CDR3 DNA reads TGTGCCAGCAGTGTAGACATGAATTCCTACAATGAGCAGTTCTTC. It codes for CASSVDMNSYNEQFF.

The gene calls are TRBV1 and TRBJ2-2; the table's D call TRBD2 went unverified against the DNA. TRBV1 counts as a pseudogene. This CDR3 comprises 18 residues. The CDR3 nucleotides are TGCACCAGCAGCCAGGACTCCGAAGGGAGTGCTAACACCGGGGAGCTGTTTTTT. Translation: CTSSQDSEGSANTGELFF.

V and J are TRBV11-1 and TRBJ2-5, with D tentatively TRBD2 (6 bases). The CDR3 totals 12 residues. Germline CDR1 reads SGHAT; CDR2 reads FQDESV (reference sequence). Trimming left V 2 bases short and J 5 bases short, with 6 bases between. CDR3 sequence: CASSLRGETQYF. For the CDR3, the DNA is TGTGCCAGCAGCTTACGGGGGGAGACCCAGTACTTC.

This sequence joins TRBV4-2 and TRBJ1-3; the D is unclear. Trimming cost V 4 bases and J 0 bases, with 10 bases left between them. The germline V gene has CDR1 LGHNA and CDR2 YNFKEQ. The CDR3 length is 15 residues. The CDR3 DNA reads as TGTGCCAGCAGCCCCGAGGCGTTCTCTGGAAACACCATATATTTT. Translating it yields CASSPEAFSGNTIYF.

The chain has TRBV6-5 and TRBJ2-2; no clear D. V lost 4 bases and J lost 1, with 10 bases in between. The germline gives CDR1 MNHEY, CDR2 SVGAGI. The CDR3 has 15 residues. Written as DNA, the CDR3 is TGTGCCAGCAGTTGGGCAGGCTTGAACACCGGGGAGCTGTTTTTT. Translating gives CASSWAGLNTGELFF.

CDR3 DNA sequence: TGTGCCAGCTCACCAGGTCTAGCGGGACTACCCTACGAGCAGTACTTC. This gives the protein CASSPGLAGLPYEQYF. The chain couples TRBV18 to TRBJ2-7, with 9 bases fitting TRBD2. The CDR3 extends over 16 amino acids. Losses at the gene ends were 2 bases for V and 2 bases for J; bases not matched to a gene: 7. The germline V gene has CDR1 KGHSH and CDR2 LQKENI.

As concerns this clone: Other nucleotide sequences from this sample produce the same CDR3. The CDR3 nucleotides read TGCGCCAGCAGCTTCGACAGGGCATCCTACGAGCAGTACTTC. Translation: CASSFDRASYEQYF. V gene TRBV5-1 combines with J gene TRBJ2-7; TRBD1 aligns across 7 bases. The CDR3 contains 14 residues. J was trimmed by 1 base and V by 2 bases; bases with no gene match: 3. Germline CDR1 is SGHRS and CDR2 is YFSETQ.

Comments on this clone: This sample includes further DNA sequences coding for the same CDR3. The chain uses TRBV6-5 and TRBJ1-1, with 7 bases identical to TRBD1. CDR3 length: 12 residues. Germline loops: CDR1 MNHEY, CDR2 SVGAGI. Trimming removed 7 bases from V and 4 bases from J; junction bases left unmatched: 3. This CDR3 is CASKSGGTEAFF. The CDR3 region has the DNA TGTGCCAGCAAATCAGGGGGCACTGAAGCTTTCTTT.

V and J are TRBV2 and TRBJ1-2; no clear D. Germline values: CDR1 SNHLY, CDR2 FYNNEI. This CDR3 region has 14 residues. V dropped 6 bases and J dropped 6 bases, with 17 bases sitting between them. The CDR3 protein is CASSPTSEVHGYTF. In DNA, the CDR3 is TGTGCCAGCAGCCCCACGAGTGAGGTCCATGGCTACACCTTC.

On this clone: Additional DNA sequences in this sample encode the identical CDR3. The V gene is TRBV29-1, the J gene TRBJ1-2, with D tentatively TRBD1 (5 bases). The germline CDR1 and CDR2 sequences are SQVTM and ANQGSEA. The CDR3 spans 13 residues. Trimming removed 0 bases from V and 8 bases from J, with 13 bases in between. DNA of the CDR3: TGCAGCGTTGAAGACAGGGTCGGTGGGGGCTACACCTTC. Its translation: CSVEDRVGGGYTF.

The chain links TRBV30 to TRBJ1-3; the D is unclear. The CDR3 totals 14 residues. Germline CDR1 reads GTSNPN; CDR2 reads SVGIG (reference sequence). V was clipped by 4 bases and J by 0 bases, with 10 bases between them. The CDR3 loop is CAWTSTSSGNTIYF. CDR3 sequence (DNA): TGTGCCTGGACCTCCACAAGCTCTGGAAACACCATATATTTT.

The CDR3 DNA reads TGTGCCAGCAGTCACAGGGGTGGGATCCCTGAAGCTTTCTTT. Translated, it gives CASSHRGGIPEAFF. The chain combines TRBV28 with TRBJ1-1, with 7 bases that match TRBD1. The CDR3 is made up of 14 amino acids. The V and J ends lost 5 bases and 6 bases, in that order; junction bases with no gene match: 9. Germline CDR1 MDHEN, CDR2 SYDVKM. Together with reference TRBV28 and TRBJ1-1, the CDR3 gives the full variable domain: DVKVTQSSRYLVKRTGEKVFLECVQDMDHENMFWYRQDPGLGLRLIYFSYDVKMKEKGDIPEGYSVSREKKERFSLILESASTNQTSMYLCASSHRGGIPEAFFGQGTRLTVV.

The J gene is TRBJ1-6, the V gene TRBV7-2; D uncertain. With 2 bases removed from V and 7 bases from J, the gap between germline ends came to 9 bases. The CDR3 is 14 residues long. Germline CDR1 and CDR2: SGHTA and FQGNSA. Here the CDR3 reads CASSLRILNSPLHF. The CDR3 coding sequence is TGTGCCAGCAGCTTACGTATTTTGAATTCACCCCTCCACTTT. Using reference TRBV7-2 and TRBJ1-6 for the parts outside the CDR3, the full variable domain is GAGVSQSPSNKVTEKGKDVELRCDPISGHTALYWYRQSLGQGLEFLIYFQGNSAPDKSGLPSDRFSAERTGGSVSTLTIQRTQQEDSAVYLCASSLRILNSPLHFGNGTRLTVT.

CDR3 amino acids: CASSVEQGGSYEQYF. CDR3 sequence (DNA): TGTGCCAGCAGTGTCGAGCAGGGGGGCTCCTACGAGCAGTACTTC. The chain joins TRBV2 to TRBJ2-7; possibly TRBD1 for D (7 bases). Germline V gene data show CDR1 as SNHLY and CDR2 as FYNNEI. The ends were cut back, 4 bases at V and 0 bases at J, with 13 bases in the middle. The length of the CDR3 is 15 residues.

This clone was found once. The rearrangement joins TRBV11-2 to TRBJ2-2; perhaps TRBD2 as D (6 bases). Germline lookup yields CDR1 SGHAT and CDR2 FQNNGV. CDR3 size: 18 residues. V gave up 3 bases and J gave up 1 base, with 18 bases separating them. As DNA, the CDR3 is TGTGCCAGCAGCTTTAAGGATTGGGGCGGGATGAACACCGGGGAGCTGTTTTTT. Translating it yields CASSFKDWGGMNTGELFF.

The genes are TRBV11-2 and TRBJ2-7; 9 nucleotides agree with TRBD1. V gave up 1 base and J gave up 0 bases; unmatched junction bases: 7. The CDR3 sequence is 17 residues long. In germline, CDR1 is SGHAT, CDR2 FQNNGV. CDR3 in amino acids: CASSLVGGTGSSYEQYF. For the CDR3, the DNA is TGTGCCAGCAGCTTAGTAGGTGGGACAGGGAGCTCCTACGAGCAGTACTTC.

This clone was counted once. This sequence joins TRBV21-1 and TRBJ1-5. TRBV21-1 is a recognized pseudogene. The CDR3 has 16 residues. The CDR3 DNA reads TGTGCCAGCAGCAAAGAACCACCGGTGCACAATCAGCCCCAGCATTTT. It encodes CASSKEPPVHNQPQHF.

V and J are TRBV5-6 and TRBJ1-4; possibly TRBD1 for D (5 bases). CDR1 and CDR2 (germline): SGHDT, YYEEEE. The V end lost 0 bases, the J end lost 2 bases, and 11 bases lay between the germline ends. The CDR3 contains 16 residues. CDR3 bases: TGTGCCAGCAGCTTGGAAGGGAAGGGGACTAATGAAAAACTGTTTTTT. Translating it yields CASSLEGKGTNEKLFF.

The chain combines TRBV7-2 with TRBJ2-7; 8 positions agree with TRBD1. The V and J ends lost 4 bases and 12 bases, in that order; junction bases with no gene match: 8. CDR3 length: 12 residues. In germline, CDR1 is SGHTA, CDR2 FQGNSA. CDR3 residues: CASSYPGQGLYF. The CDR3 bases are TGTGCCAGCAGCTACCCAGGACAGGGTCTGTACTTC.

The gene calls are TRBV5-1 and TRBJ2-7; D unclear. This CDR3 region has 16 residues. Germline V lookup: CDR1 SGHRS, CDR2 YFSETQ. Trimming left V 0 bases short and J 0 bases short, with 13 bases between. CDR3 sequence (DNA): TGCGCCAGCAGCTTGGAACAAGTCAGGAGCTCCTACGAGCAGTACTTC. This translates into CASSLEQVRSSYEQYF.

This rearrangement joins TRBV5-1 to TRBJ2-2; 7 nucleotides align to TRBD2. The V and J ends lost 0 bases and 5 bases, in that order; junction bases with no gene match: 7. This CDR3 has 16 residues. Germline-derived CDR1 and CDR2 are SGHRS and YFSETQ. The CDR3 loop is CASSLALAEITGELFF. The CDR3 DNA reads as TGCGCCAGCAGCTTGGCGCTAGCGGAGATAACCGGGGAGCTGTTTTTT. Full variable domain (remainder filled in from reference TRBV5-1 and TRBJ2-2): KAGVTQTPRYLIKTRGQQVTLSCSPISGHRSVSWYQQTPGQGLQFLFEYFSETQRNKGNFPGRFSGRQFSNSRSEMNVSTLELGDSALYLCASSLALAEITGELFFGEGSRLTVL.

The chain couples TRBV6-5 to TRBJ2-2, with D possibly being TRBD1 (6 bases). V gave up 5 bases and J gave up 5 bases, with 12 bases separating them. The CDR3 runs 14 residues. Looked up from germline, CDR1 is MNHEY and CDR2 is SVGAGI. The CDR3 DNA is TGTGCCAGCAGTCGACAGGAGAGTACCGGGGAGCTGTTTTTT. Translated, it gives CASSRQESTGELFF.

V usage is TRBV5-1 and J usage is TRBJ2-1; 11 bases align to TRBD2. Per the germline V gene, CDR1 is SGHRS and CDR2 is YFSETQ. V dropped 1 base and J dropped 0; count of bases not matched to a gene: 9. The CDR3 extends over 19 amino acids. This CDR3 is CASSLSLAGAASSYNEQFF. The CDR3 DNA is TGCGCCAGCAGCTTGTCACTAGCGGGAGCCGCAAGCTCCTACAATGAGCAGTTCTTC. The entire variable domain, with the rest obtained from reference TRBV5-1 and TRBJ2-1, is as follows: KAGVTQTPRYLIKTRGQQVTLSCSPISGHRSVSWYQQTPGQGLQFLFEYFSETQRNKGNFPGRFSGRQFSNSRSEMNVSTLELGDSALYLCASSLSLAGAASSYNEQFFGPGTRLTVL.

The genes are TRBV4-3 and TRBJ1-2; D gene ambiguous. The CDR3 has 14 residues. The germline V gene has CDR1 LGHNA and CDR2 YSLEER. V lost 0 bases, J lost 2 bases, and 7 bases lay in between. CDR3 sequence: CASSQDIVNYGYTF. CDR3 DNA sequence: TGCGCCAGCAGCCAAGATATAGTCAACTATGGCTACACCTTC.

The V call is TRBV25-1, the J call TRBJ2-3; D remains unclear. The V and J ends lost 1 base and 1 base respectively, with 12 bases between them. Per the germline V gene, CDR1 is MGHDK and CDR2 is SYGVNS. CDR3 size: 16 residues. The CDR3 here is CASSEFYSMGTDTQYF. Written as DNA, the CDR3 is TGTGCCAGCAGTGAATTCTACTCGATGGGCACAGATACGCAGTATTTT. The variable domain in full, completed from reference TRBV25-1 and TRBJ2-3, reads EADIYQTPRYLVIGTGKKITLECSQTMGHDKMYWYQQDPGMELHLIHYSYGVNSTEKGDLSSESTVSRIRTEHFPLTLESARPSHTSQYLCASSEFYSMGTDTQYFGPGTRLTVL.

The genes are TRBV5-6 and TRBJ1-1; 10 bases line up with TRBD1. Germline assignment: CDR1 SGHDT and CDR2 YYEEEE. The V segment lost 4 bases and the J segment 6 bases; nucleotides outside the gene matches: 12. The CDR3 is 16 amino acids. This CDR3 reads CASSGAGTGVSAEAFF. The CDR3 bases are TGTGCCAGCAGCGGTGCCGGGACAGGGGTTTCCGCTGAAGCTTTCTTT.